This T cell receptor beta chain derives from a study of cytomegalovirus exposure and HLA in healthy donors. Amplification used 60 Vbeta primers and 13 Jbeta primers. The method was immunoSEQ multiplex PCR; TCRdb's version includes in-frame clones alone and lacks a portion of them. This repertoire shows 150,000 to 200,000 clones, around nine tenths found once; its top ten account for approximately 1.9%. Study-level findings and limits: Certain indistinguishable V segments, among them TRBV6-2 and TRBV6-3, were excluded.

Donors in the study were healthy people who gave bone marrow. This CDR3 comprises 16 residues. Trimming shortened V by 3 bases and J by 0 bases, and 12 bases separated the two germline ends. Worth noting for this clone: Its antigen is as yet unknown.

The genes are TRBV5-3 and TRBJ2-2, with a weak D call TRBD2 (5 bases). Being an ORF, TRBV5-3 has a function that is uncertain. This sequence was found in a woman younger than 30 in good health and CMV-seronegative. The specimen was PBMCs. The CDR3, as DNA: TGTGCCAGAAGCTGGGAGAGGAAGCCGAACACCGGGGAGCTGTTTTTT. It yields the protein CARSWERKPNTGELFF.